This T cell receptor (beta chain) was sequenced in a study of blood T cell repertoires in COVID-19. Study in general: Samples representing acute and convalescent COVID-19 were sourced from the United States, Italy and Spain. PBMCs, B-cell-depleted T cells, or T cells were the source of the cDNA or gDNA that made up the material.

The germline gives CDR1 GTSNPN, CDR2 SVGIG (reference sequence). The length of the CDR3 is 12 residues. The authors' processing: Nucleated cell counts were estimated from reference gene primer amplification. Generated by immunoSEQ multiplex PCR, the TCRdb table keeps only in-frame clones and is missing some. D and trimming were read from the DNA, whereas the V and J calls and clone size are those reported in that table. The sample holds approximately 70,000 clones, roughly 89% seen once. In this sample, this clone turned up once. The J gene is TRBJ2-2, the V gene TRBV30; 8 bases are a match to TRBD2. The source is a woman aged 50 to 60 with acute or convalescent COVID-19. Sequenced: peripheral blood. The chain's CDR3 is CGLAGNTGELFF. DNA for the CDR3: TGTGGGCTAGCGGGGAACACCGGGGAGCTGTTTTTT.